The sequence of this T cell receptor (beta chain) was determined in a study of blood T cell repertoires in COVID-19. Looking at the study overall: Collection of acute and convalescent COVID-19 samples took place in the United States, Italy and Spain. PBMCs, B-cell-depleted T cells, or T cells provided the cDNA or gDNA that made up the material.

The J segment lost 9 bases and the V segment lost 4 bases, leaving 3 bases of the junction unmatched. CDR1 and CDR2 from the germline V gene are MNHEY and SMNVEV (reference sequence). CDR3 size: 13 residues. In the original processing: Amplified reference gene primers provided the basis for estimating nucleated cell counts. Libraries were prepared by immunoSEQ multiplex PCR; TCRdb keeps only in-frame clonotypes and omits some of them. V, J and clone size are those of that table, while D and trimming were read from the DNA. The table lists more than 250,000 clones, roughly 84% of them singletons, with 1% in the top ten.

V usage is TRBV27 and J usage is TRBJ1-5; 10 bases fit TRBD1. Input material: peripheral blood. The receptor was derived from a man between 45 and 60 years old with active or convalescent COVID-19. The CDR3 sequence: CASSSGQGTPQHF. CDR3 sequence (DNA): TGTGCCAGCAGTTCGGGACAGGGGACGCCCCAGCATTTT.